The 25 T cell receptor beta chains below come from one sample, sequenced in a study of graft-versus-host responses after intestinal transplantation. Which antigens these TCRs recognize remains unknown. The repertoire was sequenced with immunoSEQ multiplex PCR; TCRdb's copy has only in-frame clones and lacks some. This sample has some 140,000 clones, with 92% found just once. The sample here was unstimulated CD4+ T cells sorted from spleen or lymph node cells, taken before intestinal transplant. These receptors all stem from a human donor who received an intestinal transplant.

The chain uses TRBV15 and TRBJ2-5; D not certain. Trimming cost V 0 bases and J 7 bases, with 15 bases left between them. CDR1 and CDR2 from the germline V gene are LNHNV and YYDKDF (reference sequence). This CDR3 spans 15 amino acids. In DNA form, the CDR3 reads TGTGCCACCAGCAGAGACGGCCTCCTGGGCGGGACCCAGTACTTC. It codes for CATSRDGLLGGTQYF.

The chain combines TRBV7-2 with TRBJ2-1, with TRBD2 matching over 10 bases. V gave up 4 bases and J gave up 0 bases; unmatched junction bases: 3. This CDR3 has 16 residues. CDR1 is SGHTA and CDR2 is FQGNSA in the germline V gene. CDR3 residues: CASSSASGSSYNEQFF. As DNA, the CDR3 is TGTGCCAGCAGCTCGGCTAGCGGGAGCTCCTACAATGAGCAGTTCTTC.

V gene TRBV7-2 combines with J gene TRBJ2-7; D possibly corresponds to TRBD2 (5 bases). V was trimmed by 3 bases and J by 7 bases, leaving 10 bases between them. The V gene's germline CDR1 is SGHTA and CDR2 FQGNSA. The CDR3 has 12 residues. CDR3 in amino acids: CASSFRTGEQYF. Here the CDR3 DNA reads TGTGCCAGCAGCTTCCGGACTGGGGAGCAGTACTTC. The whole variable domain, filled in from reference TRBV7-2 and TRBJ2-7, reads GAGVSQSPSNKVTEKGKDVELRCDPISGHTALYWYRQSLGQGLEFLIYFQGNSAPDKSGLPSDRFSAERTGGSVSTLTIQRTQQEDSAVYLCASSFRTGEQYFGPGTRLTVT.

The rearrangement uses TRBV10-1 and TRBJ2-4, with 10 nucleotides matching TRBD1. Germline V gene sequence: CDR1 WNHNN, CDR2 SYGVQD (reference sequence). This CDR3 region has 16 residues. With 0 bases clipped from V and 8 bases from J, the junction kept 7 bases outside the gene matches. The CDR3 sequence: CASSESKGQGTDIQYF. The CDR3 DNA sequence: TGCGCCAGCAGTGAGTCGAAGGGACAGGGGACGGACATTCAGTACTTC.

J is TRBJ2-7 and V is TRBV5-1, with 7 bases that match TRBD1. From germline, CDR1 is SGHRS and CDR2 YFSETQ. The length of the CDR3 is 14 residues. The ends lost 2 bases at V and 2 bases at J; junction bases unmatched: 4. The CDR3 DNA reads as TGCGCCAGCAGCTTAGGGGACAGCGCCTACGAGCAGTACTTC. It specifies CASSLGDSAYEQYF.

V and J are TRBV19 and TRBJ2-7, with D perhaps matching TRBD2 (6 bases). This CDR3 region has 15 residues. Trimming stripped 5 bases from V and 3 bases from J, with 17 bases between. Germline V gene sequence: CDR1 LNHDA, CDR2 SQIVND (reference sequence). CDR3 region: CASSPGGGARYEQYF. In DNA, the CDR3 is TGTGCCAGTAGTCCAGGAGGAGGGGCCCGCTACGAGCAGTACTTC.

The chain links TRBV18 to TRBJ1-2; D ambiguous. This CDR3 is 17 amino acids long. Germline V gives CDR1 KGHSH, CDR2 LQKENI. The V gene lost 2 bases and the J gene lost 0 bases, with 16 bases spanning the gap. The DNA for the CDR3 is TGTGCCAGCTCACCATATGTGGCCGACTCGGCTAACTATGGCTACACCTTC. Amino acids: CASSPYVADSANYGYTF.

This clone has a handful of counts. The chain links TRBV19 to TRBJ1-4; D is unclear. Germline V CDR1 and CDR2: LNHDA, SQIVND (reference sequence). V lost 7 bases to trimming and J lost 5 bases, with 11 bases between them. This CDR3 is 13 amino acids long. In nucleotides, the CDR3 is TGTGCCAGTACGGGCAGTAGAAATGAAAAACTGTTTTTT. It specifies CASTGSRNEKLFF.

The chain is built from TRBV6-1 and TRBJ2-5; a possible D gene is TRBD2 (5 bases). Trimming removed 6 bases at V and 1 base at J, with 12 bases between. The CDR3 loop spans 14 amino acids. Germline-derived CDR1 and CDR2 are MNHNS and SASEGT. The CDR3 protein is CASSPGNSQETQYF. DNA of the CDR3: TGTGCCAGCAGCCCGGGGAACAGCCAAGAGACCCAGTACTTC.

The chain recombines TRBV7-2 with TRBJ2-5, with D possibly being TRBD1 (5 bases). The CDR3 totals 13 residues. Deletions cut 3 bases from V and 3 bases from J, with 8 bases between. Germline V CDR1 and CDR2: SGHTA, FQGNSA. CDR3 bases: TGTGCCAGCAGCTTTTCCAGGGAAGAGACCCAGTACTTC. Amino acids: CASSFSREETQYF.

The chain combines TRBV28 with TRBJ1-1; D is unclear. This CDR3 has 14 residues. Looked up from germline, CDR1 is MDHEN and CDR2 is SYDVKM. The V end was cut by 6 bases, the J end by 0 bases, with 11 bases between. The CDR3 nucleotides read TGTGCCAGCAGCCCCGGTGACATGAACACTGAAGCTTTCTTT. As protein: CASSPGDMNTEAFF.

The genes are TRBV28 and TRBJ1-3; a weak D match, TRBD1 (6 bases). The CDR3 runs 15 residues. The V gene's germline CDR1 is MDHEN and CDR2 SYDVKM. Trimming cost V 3 bases and J 3 bases, with 12 bases left between them. CDR3 region: CASSLRGGLGNTIYF. For the CDR3, the DNA is TGTGCCAGCAGTTTGAGGGGGGGTCTTGGAAACACCATATATTTT.

This rearrangement joins TRBV28 to TRBJ1-5; D is possibly TRBD1 (5 bases). V was shortened by 3 bases and J by 6 bases, with 12 bases between the two germline ends. This CDR3 contains 14 residues. Germline CDR1 is MDHEN and CDR2 is SYDVKM. CDR3: CASSFAGLGQPQHF. The CDR3 nucleotides read TGTGCCAGCAGTTTCGCGGGGCTGGGTCAGCCCCAGCATTTT. Complete variable domain (other parts from reference TRBV28 and TRBJ1-5): DVKVTQSSRYLVKRTGEKVFLECVQDMDHENMFWYRQDPGLGLRLIYFSYDVKMKEKGDIPEGYSVSREKKERFSLILESASTNQTSMYLCASSFAGLGQPQHFGDGTRLSIL.

The chain uses TRBV19 and TRBJ2-7, with D possibly TRBD1 on 7 matching bases. The CDR3 spans 13 residues. V was cut by 9 bases and J by 4 bases, with 16 bases left in between. CDR1 and CDR2 (germline): LNHDA, SQIVND (reference sequence). CDR3 in amino acids: CASRGTEIYEQYF. CDR3 in DNA: TGTGCCAGCCGCGGGACAGAGATTTACGAGCAGTACTTC.

The chain has TRBV28 and TRBJ2-5, with D perhaps assigned TRBD1 or TRBD2 (6 bases each). V was shortened by 8 bases and J by 1 base, with 14 bases between the two germline ends. This CDR3 region has 14 residues. Germline V lookup: CDR1 MDHEN, CDR2 SYDVKM. The CDR3 sequence is CASHLGGFQETQYF. In DNA, the CDR3 is TGTGCCAGCCATTTGGGGGGCTTCCAAGAGACCCAGTACTTC.

The chain has TRBV6-1 and TRBJ2-1, with 7 bases fitting TRBD2. The CDR3 extends over 16 amino acids. Germline V gene sequence: CDR1 MNHNS, CDR2 SASEGT. V dropped 3 bases and J dropped 1; count of bases not matched to a gene: 6. The CDR3 DNA follows: TGTGCCAGCAGTGAGCCCGGGACTAAGTCCTACAATGAGCAGTTCTTC. Translation: CASSEPGTKSYNEQFF.

CDR3 residues: CSVGQGVNQPQHF. The DNA for the CDR3 is TGCAGCGTTGGACAGGGGGTTAATCAGCCCCAGCATTTT. The chain joins TRBV29-1 to TRBJ1-5, with 9 bases that match TRBD1. From germline, CDR1 is SQVTM and CDR2 ANQGSEA. V trimming: 4 bases; J trimming: 4 bases; junction bases outside the gene matches: 2. The CDR3 has 13 amino acids.

The chain joins TRBV23-1 to TRBJ1-4, with D unresolved. TRBV23-1 counts as an open reading frame of uncertain function. This CDR3 comprises 10 residues. V was clipped by 6 bases and J by 11 bases, with 7 bases between them. DNA of the CDR3: TGCGCCAGCAGGTCTTGGAAACTGTTTTTT. Encoded protein: CASRSWKLFF.

The V call is TRBV5-1, the J call TRBJ2-1; tentative D call: TRBD1 (5 bases). V lost 1 base and J lost 7, with 12 bases in between. This CDR3 contains 14 residues. Germline V gene sequence: CDR1 SGHRS, CDR2 YFSETQ. As DNA, the CDR3 is TGCGCCAGCAGCTTGAGGACGAAGGGGAATGAGCAGTTCTTC. Translation gives CASSLRTKGNEQFF.

This clone was detected only once. The chain joins TRBV18 to TRBJ1-5; 8 nucleotides align to TRBD1. This CDR3 comprises 17 residues. CDR1 is KGHSH and CDR2 is LQKENI in the germline V gene. Trimming at V came to 6 bases and at J to 3 bases, leaving 13 bases not matched to a gene. This chain's CDR3 is CASSRDRSAANNQPQHF. In DNA form, the CDR3 reads TGTGCCAGCTCGAGGGACAGGTCCGCGGCTAACAATCAGCCCCAGCATTTT.

The chain recombines TRBV5-1 with TRBJ1-1; D might be TRBD1 (5 bases). The CDR3 has 16 amino acids. Trimming pared 0 bases from V and 2 bases from J, leaving 14 bases between. CDR1 is SGHRS, CDR2 YFSETQ, per germline. The CDR3 coding sequence is TGCGCCAGCAGCTTGGAGGGGACCCATACTAACACTGAAGCTTTCTTT. This encodes CASSLEGTHTNTEAFF.

V and J are TRBV6-6 and TRBJ1-1; D not resolved. In germline, CDR1 is MNHNY, CDR2 SVGAGI (reference sequence). Trimming left V 1 base short and J 1 base short, with 7 bases between. The CDR3 runs to 14 residues. DNA for the CDR3: TGTGCCAGCAGTTACTATTCAGGGAACACTGAAGCTTTCTTT. Translation: CASSYYSGNTEAFF.

V gene TRBV9 combines with J gene TRBJ1-4; weak D call: TRBD1 (5 bases). The CDR3 runs 15 residues. Per germline, CDR1 SGDLS and CDR2 YYNGEE. V was pared by 0 bases and J by 7 bases, with 13 bases between. Here the CDR3 reads CASSVDGSGREKLFF. The CDR3 DNA reads as TGTGCCAGCAGCGTAGACGGTTCAGGGCGTGAAAAACTGTTTTTT.

The gene calls are TRBV2 and TRBJ1-1; D is possibly TRBD1 (6 bases). This CDR3 is 14 amino acids long. Trimming cost V 5 bases and J 2 bases, with 12 bases left between them. Germline-derived CDR1 and CDR2 are SNHLY and FYNNEI. The CDR3 nucleotides read TGTGCCAGCAGTCGTGGACAGAGAAACACTGAAGCTTTCTTT. Its translation is CASSRGQRNTEAFF.

This clone was counted once. V and J are TRBV5-1 and TRBJ2-5; D tentatively fits TRBD1 or TRBD2 (5 bases each). Germline V gene lookup returns CDR1 SGHRS and CDR2 YFSETQ. CDR3 length equals 16 residues. The V end was cut by 0 bases, the J end by 4 bases, with 16 bases between. The CDR3 sequence is CASSLEGVLRGETQYF. CDR3 DNA sequence: TGCGCCAGCAGCTTGGAAGGGGTCCTGAGGGGAGAGACCCAGTACTTC. Supplemented by reference TRBV5-1 and TRBJ2-5, the full variable domain reads KAGVTQTPRYLIKTRGQQVTLSCSPISGHRSVSWYQQTPGQGLQFLFEYFSETQRNKGNFPGRFSGRQFSNSRSEMNVSTLELGDSALYLCASSLEGVLRGETQYFGPGTRLLVL.